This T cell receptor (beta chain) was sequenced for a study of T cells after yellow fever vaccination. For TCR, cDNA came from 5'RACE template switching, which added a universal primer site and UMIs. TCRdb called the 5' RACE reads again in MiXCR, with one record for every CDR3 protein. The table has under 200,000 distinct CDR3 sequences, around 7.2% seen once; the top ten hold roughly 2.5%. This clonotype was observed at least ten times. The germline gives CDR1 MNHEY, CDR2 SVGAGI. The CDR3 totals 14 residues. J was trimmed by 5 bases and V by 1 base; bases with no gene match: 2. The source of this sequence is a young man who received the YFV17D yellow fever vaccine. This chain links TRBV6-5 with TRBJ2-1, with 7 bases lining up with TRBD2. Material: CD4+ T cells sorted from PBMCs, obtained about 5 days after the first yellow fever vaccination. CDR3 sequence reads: CASSYWGGNNEQFF. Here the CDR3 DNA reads TGTGCCAGCAGTTACTGGGGGGGTAACAATGAGCAGTTCTTC.